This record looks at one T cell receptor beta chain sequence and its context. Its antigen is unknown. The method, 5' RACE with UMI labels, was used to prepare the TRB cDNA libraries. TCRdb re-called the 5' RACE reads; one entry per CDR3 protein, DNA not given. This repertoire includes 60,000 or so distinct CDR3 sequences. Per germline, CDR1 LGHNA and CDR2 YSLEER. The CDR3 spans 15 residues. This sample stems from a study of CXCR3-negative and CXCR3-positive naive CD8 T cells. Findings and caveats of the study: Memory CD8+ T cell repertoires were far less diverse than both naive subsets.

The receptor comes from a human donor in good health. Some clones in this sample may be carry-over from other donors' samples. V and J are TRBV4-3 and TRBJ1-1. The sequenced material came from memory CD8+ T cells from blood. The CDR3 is CASSQDLRGYTEAFF.